This T cell receptor (beta chain) comes out of a study of blood T cell repertoires in COVID-19. Study in general: Whether acute or convalescent, the COVID-19 samples came from the United States, Italy and Spain. Nucleic acid was either cDNA or gDNA, and it came from T cells, B-cell-depleted T cells, or PBMCs.

After removal of 6 bases from V and 7 bases from J, the junction contained 5 bases not matched to a gene. The CDR3 is made up of 13 amino acids. The germline CDR1 and CDR2 sequences are MNHEY and SVGAGI. Source study methods: Reference gene primer amplification gave estimated nucleated cell counts. Profiled with immunoSEQ multiplex PCR; TCRdb holds only in-frame clones, not every one. V and J calls and clone size come straight from that table; D and trimming were deduced from the DNA. The data show over 100,000 clones, around nine tenths seen once. This sequence was found in a middle-aged man with acute or convalescent COVID-19. This chain connects TRBV6-5 to TRBJ2-2; TRBD1 aligns across 7 bases. The sequencing input was peripheral blood. CDR3 DNA: TGTGCCAGCAGCGACAGGGTAGGCGGGGAGCTGTTTTTT. Protein product: CASSDRVGGELFF.